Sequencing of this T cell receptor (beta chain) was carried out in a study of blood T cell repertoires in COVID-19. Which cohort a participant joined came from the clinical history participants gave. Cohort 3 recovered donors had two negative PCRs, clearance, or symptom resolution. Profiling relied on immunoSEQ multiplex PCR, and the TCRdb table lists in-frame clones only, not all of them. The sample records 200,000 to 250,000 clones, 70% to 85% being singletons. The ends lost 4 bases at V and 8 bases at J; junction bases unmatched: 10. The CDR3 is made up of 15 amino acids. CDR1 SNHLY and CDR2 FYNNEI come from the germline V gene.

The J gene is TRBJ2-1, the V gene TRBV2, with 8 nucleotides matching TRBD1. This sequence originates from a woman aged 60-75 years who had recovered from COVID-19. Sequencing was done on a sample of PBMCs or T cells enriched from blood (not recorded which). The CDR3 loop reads CASSGGQGAFDEQFF. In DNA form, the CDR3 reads TGTGCCAGCAGTGGGGGGCAGGGGGCGTTCGATGAGCAGTTCTTC.